The source of this T cell receptor beta chain is a study of beta chain features in type 1 diabetes. Study-level information: The patient and healthy donor groups were comparable for age, gender and cell yields.

Findings and limits, study-wide: Shortening that was moderate but significant affected the TCRB CDR3s of Type 1 diabetes patients in all four CD4+ subsets. At VDJ recombination sites, type 1 diabetes patients had fewer insertions and more deleted nucleotides. For patients, the naive, central memory and Treg TCRB repertoires appeared more alike than for healthy donors.

Turning to this clone: Its antigen is undetermined.

The entirety of the isolated RNA underwent reverse transcription, so expressed TCRB transcripts were sequenced. Produced via immunoSEQ multiplex PCR; TCRdb's table is partial and in-frame only. Of some 700,000 clones in the sample, about an eighth were seen once. With 0 bases clipped from V and 5 bases from J, the junction kept 10 bases outside the gene matches. Germline V CDR1 and CDR2: SGHAT, FQDESV (reference sequence). This CDR3 has 17 amino acids. This receptor was taken from a young man with type 1 diabetes. V is TRBV11-1 and J is TRBJ2-1, with 7 bases matching TRBD1. Material for sequencing was naive CD4+ T cells from blood. The CDR3 region has the DNA TGTGCCAGCAGCTTAGCGCCGACAGGGTTCCCAGACAATGAGCAGTTCTTC. Amino acid sequence: CASSLAPTGFPDNEQFF.